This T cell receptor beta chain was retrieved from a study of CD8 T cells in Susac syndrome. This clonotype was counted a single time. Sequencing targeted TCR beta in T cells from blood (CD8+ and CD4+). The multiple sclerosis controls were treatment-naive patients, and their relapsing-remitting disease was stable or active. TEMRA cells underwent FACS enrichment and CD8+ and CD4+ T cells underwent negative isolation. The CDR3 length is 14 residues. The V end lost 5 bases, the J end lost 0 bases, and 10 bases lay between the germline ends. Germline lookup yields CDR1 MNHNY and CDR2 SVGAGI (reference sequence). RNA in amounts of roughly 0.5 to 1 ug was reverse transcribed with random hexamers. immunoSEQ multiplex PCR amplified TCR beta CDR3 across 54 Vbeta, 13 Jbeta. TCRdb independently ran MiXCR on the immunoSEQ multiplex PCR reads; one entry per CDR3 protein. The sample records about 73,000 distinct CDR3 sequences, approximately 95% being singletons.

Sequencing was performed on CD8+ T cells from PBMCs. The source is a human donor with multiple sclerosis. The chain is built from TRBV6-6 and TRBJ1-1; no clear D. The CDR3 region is CASSLIELNTEAFF. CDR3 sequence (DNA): TGTGCCAGCAGTCTCATAGAGTTGAACACTGAAGCTTTCTTT.